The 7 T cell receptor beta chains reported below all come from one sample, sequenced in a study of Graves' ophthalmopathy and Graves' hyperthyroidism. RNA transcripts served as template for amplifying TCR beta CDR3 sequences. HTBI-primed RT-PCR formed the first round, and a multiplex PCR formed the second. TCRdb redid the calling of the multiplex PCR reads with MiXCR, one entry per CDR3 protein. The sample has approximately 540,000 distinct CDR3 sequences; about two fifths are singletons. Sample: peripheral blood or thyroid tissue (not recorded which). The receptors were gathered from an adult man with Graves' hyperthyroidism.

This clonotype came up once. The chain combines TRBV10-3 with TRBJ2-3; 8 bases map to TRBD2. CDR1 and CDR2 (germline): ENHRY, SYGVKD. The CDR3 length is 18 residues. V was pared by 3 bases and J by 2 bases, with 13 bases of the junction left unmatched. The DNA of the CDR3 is TGTGCCATCAGTGACATTTATGCCTTAGCGGGATACACAGATACGCAGTATTTT. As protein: CAISDIYALAGYTDTQYF.

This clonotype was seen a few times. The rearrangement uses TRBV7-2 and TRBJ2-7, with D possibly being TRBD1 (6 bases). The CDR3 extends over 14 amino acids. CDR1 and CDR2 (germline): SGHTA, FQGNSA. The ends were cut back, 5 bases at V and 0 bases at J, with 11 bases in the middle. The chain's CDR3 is CASSLRDNSYEQYF. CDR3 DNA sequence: TGTGCCAGCAGCCTCCGGGACAACTCCTACGAGCAGTACTTC.

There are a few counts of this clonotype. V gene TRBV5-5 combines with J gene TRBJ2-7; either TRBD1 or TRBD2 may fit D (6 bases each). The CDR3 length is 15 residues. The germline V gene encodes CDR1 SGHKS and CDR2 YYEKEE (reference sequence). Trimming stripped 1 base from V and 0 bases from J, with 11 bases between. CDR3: CASSLPGASSYEQYF. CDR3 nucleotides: TGTGCCAGCAGCTTGCCGGGGGCTAGCTCCTACGAGCAGTACTTC.

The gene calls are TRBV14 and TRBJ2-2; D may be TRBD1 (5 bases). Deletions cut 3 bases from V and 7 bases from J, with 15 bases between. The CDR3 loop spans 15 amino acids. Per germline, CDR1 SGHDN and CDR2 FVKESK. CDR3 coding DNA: TGTGCCAGCAGCCACAATAGGGGATTCAGCGGGGAGCTGTTTTTT. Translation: CASSHNRGFSGELFF.

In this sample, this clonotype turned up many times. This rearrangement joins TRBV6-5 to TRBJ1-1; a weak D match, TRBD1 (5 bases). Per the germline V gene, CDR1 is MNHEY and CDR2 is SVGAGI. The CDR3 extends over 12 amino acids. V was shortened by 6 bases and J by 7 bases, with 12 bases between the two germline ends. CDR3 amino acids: CASSEGWDEAFF. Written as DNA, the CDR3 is TGTGCCAGCAGCGAGGGGTGGGATGAAGCTTTCTTT.

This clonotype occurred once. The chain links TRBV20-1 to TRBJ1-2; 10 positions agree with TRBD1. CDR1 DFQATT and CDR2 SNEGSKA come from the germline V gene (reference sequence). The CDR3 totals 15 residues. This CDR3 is CTLGGGTGVFYGYTF. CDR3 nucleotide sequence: TGCACTCTAGGGGGCGGGACAGGGGTCTTCTATGGCTACACCTTC.

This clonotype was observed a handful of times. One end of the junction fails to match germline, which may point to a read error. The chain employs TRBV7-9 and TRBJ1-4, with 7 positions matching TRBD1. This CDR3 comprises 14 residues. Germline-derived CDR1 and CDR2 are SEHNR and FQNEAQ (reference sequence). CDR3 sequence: CASSRQGLNEKLFF. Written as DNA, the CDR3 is TGCGCCAGCAGCCGACAGGGCTTGAATGAAAAACTGTTTTTT. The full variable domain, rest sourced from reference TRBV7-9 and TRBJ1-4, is DTGVSQNPRHKITKRGQNVTFRCDPISEHNRLYWYRQTLGQGPEFLTYFQNEAQLEKSRLLSDRFSAERPKGSFSTLEIQRTEQGDSAMYLCASSRQGLNEKLFFGSGTQLSVL.